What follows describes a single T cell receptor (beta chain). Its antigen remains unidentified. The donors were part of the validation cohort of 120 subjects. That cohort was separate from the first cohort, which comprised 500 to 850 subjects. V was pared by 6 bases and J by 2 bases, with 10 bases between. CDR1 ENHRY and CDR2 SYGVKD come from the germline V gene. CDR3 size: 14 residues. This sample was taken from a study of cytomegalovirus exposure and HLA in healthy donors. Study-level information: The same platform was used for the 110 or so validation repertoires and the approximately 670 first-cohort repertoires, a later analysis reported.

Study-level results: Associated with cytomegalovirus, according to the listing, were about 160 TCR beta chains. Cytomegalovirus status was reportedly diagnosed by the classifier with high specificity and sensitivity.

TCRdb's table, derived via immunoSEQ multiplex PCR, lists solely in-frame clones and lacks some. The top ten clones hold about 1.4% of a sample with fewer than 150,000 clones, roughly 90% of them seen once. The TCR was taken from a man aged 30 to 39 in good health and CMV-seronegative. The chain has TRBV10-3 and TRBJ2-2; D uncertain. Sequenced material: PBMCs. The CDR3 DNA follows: TGTGCCATCAGGGAGACTGTCAACACCGGGGAGCTGTTTTTT. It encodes CAIRETVNTGELFF.